These T cell receptor beta chains were read from a single sample in a study of blood T cells in healthy people across ages. One entry per CDR3 protein results from TCRdb running MiXCR on the 5' RACE reads. This table holds fewer than 1.5 million distinct CDR3 sequences, around two fifths found once. The sequenced material came from blood. The receptor set was obtained from a woman younger than 30 in good health. The CDR3 runs from the conserved cysteine through the conserved F or W. A D gene is named only where the DNA matches it firmly. Size is stated for part of the rows, as once, few or many counts, or as a class when the clone is expanded.

d_call: -
clone_size: few
j_call: TRBJ2-1
v_call: TRBV14
cdr3_aa: CASSSPLSFPGTYNEQFF
cdr3_nt: TGTGCCAGCAGCTCCCCCCTATCGTTTCCCGGGACCTACAATGAGCAGTTCTTC

d_call: TRBD2
clone_size: -
j_call: TRBJ2-7
v_call: TRBV4-1
cdr3_aa: CVSSPQSGGGNYEQYF
cdr3_nt: TGCGTCAGCAGTCCACAAAGCGGGGGGGGAAACTACGAGCAGTACTTC

d_call: TRBD1
clone_size: few
j_call: TRBJ2-3
v_call: TRBV7-2
cdr3_aa: CASSKDRGRTDTQYF
cdr3_nt: TGTGCCAGCAGTAAGGACAGGGGACGCACAGATACGCAGTATTTT

d_call: TRBD1
clone_size: few
j_call: TRBJ1-6
v_call: TRBV6-1
cdr3_aa: CASSTGTGSSYNSPLHF
cdr3_nt: TGTGCCAGCAGTACGGGGACAGGGAGCTCCTATAATTCACCCCTCCACTTT

d_call: -
clone_size: once
j_call: TRBJ2-2
v_call: TRBV12-3/TRBV12-4
cdr3_aa: CASSITRRTVVTGELFF
cdr3_nt: TGTGCCAGCAGTATAACCCGCAGGACAGTAGTCACCGGGGAGCTGTTTTTT

d_call: TRBD2
clone_size: few
j_call: TRBJ2-1
v_call: TRBV3-1
cdr3_aa: CASSGLEYNEQFF
cdr3_nt: TGTGCCAGCAGCGGACTAGAGTACAATGAGCAGTTCTTC

d_call: -
clone_size: few
j_call: TRBJ2-3
v_call: TRBV4-1
cdr3_aa: CASSQFEGDTQYF
cdr3_nt: TGCGCCAGCAGCCAATTTGAGGGAGATACGCAGTATTTT

d_call: -
clone_size: -
j_call: TRBJ1-2
v_call: TRBV7-9
cdr3_aa: CASSLAQTSVGYTF
cdr3_nt: TGTGCCAGCAGCTTGGCCCAGACCTCTGTTGGCTACACCTTC

d_call: -
clone_size: few
j_call: TRBJ2-1
v_call: TRBV12-3/TRBV12-4
cdr3_aa: CASIAGAGAYNEQFF
cdr3_nt: TGTGCCAGCATTGCCGGGGCAGGTGCCTACAATGAGCAGTTCTTC

d_call: -
clone_size: -
j_call: TRBJ1-4
v_call: TRBV6-4
cdr3_aa: CASSARSPTNEKLFF
cdr3_nt: TGTGCCAGCAGTGCAAGGTCGCCAACTAATGAAAAACTGTTTTTT

d_call: TRBD2
clone_size: -
j_call: TRBJ2-3
v_call: TRBV9
cdr3_aa: CASGGTVSGPDTQYF
cdr3_nt: TGTGCCAGCGGAGGGACCGTTAGCGGGCCGGATACGCAGTATTTT

d_call: -
clone_size: once
j_call: TRBJ2-2
v_call: TRBV7-3
cdr3_aa: CASSLARLGELFF
cdr3_nt: TGTGCCAGCAGCTTGGCTCGACTCGGGGAGCTGTTTTTT

d_call: TRBD2
clone_size: -
j_call: TRBJ2-1
v_call: TRBV29-1
cdr3_aa: CSVPTSGRFGEQFF
cdr3_nt: TGCAGCGTTCCTACTAGCGGGAGGTTCGGTGAGCAGTTCTTC

d_call: -
clone_size: -
j_call: TRBJ2-4
v_call: TRBV27
cdr3_aa: CASSFKVMPPGEQYF
cdr3_nt: TGTGCCAGCAGTTTTAAGGTTATGCCCCCGGGGGAGCAGTACTTC

d_call: -
clone_size: -
j_call: TRBJ2-3
v_call: TRBV29-1
cdr3_aa: CSVERGQGTDTQYF
cdr3_nt: TGCAGCGTTGAAAGGGGACAAGGCACAGATACGCAGTATTTT

d_call: -
clone_size: -
j_call: TRBJ2-7
v_call: TRBV7-2
cdr3_aa: CASSLAYASPFYEQYF
cdr3_nt: TGTGCCAGCAGCCTGGCGTATGCTAGCCCCTTTTACGAGCAGTACTTC

d_call: -
clone_size: -
j_call: TRBJ2-5
v_call: TRBV7-8
cdr3_aa: CASSLQPGLRETQYF
cdr3_nt: TGTGCCAGCAGCTTACAACCGGGACTCCGGGAGACCCAGTACTTC

d_call: -
clone_size: few
j_call: TRBJ2-7
v_call: TRBV5-6
cdr3_aa: CASSLEETVYEQYF
cdr3_nt: TGTGCCAGCAGCTTGGAGGAGACGGTCTACGAGCAGTACTTC

d_call: TRBD1
clone_size: -
j_call: TRBJ1-1
v_call: TRBV11-1
cdr3_aa: CASSGQGAGLAFF
cdr3_nt: TGTGCCAGCAGCGGACAGGGGGCGGGTCTGGCTTTCTTT

d_call: -
clone_size: few
j_call: TRBJ2-1
v_call: TRBV27
cdr3_aa: CASSKSDEQFF
cdr3_nt: TGTGCCAGCAGCAAGTCAGATGAGCAGTTCTTC

d_call: -
clone_size: -
j_call: TRBJ1-2
v_call: TRBV7-9
cdr3_aa: CASTEGGYTF
cdr3_nt: TGTGCCAGCACCGAGGGTGGCTACACCTTC

d_call: TRBD2
clone_size: few
j_call: TRBJ2-5
v_call: TRBV7-2
cdr3_aa: CASTERGDQETQYF
cdr3_nt: TGTGCCAGCACCGAGCGGGGGGACCAAGAGACCCAGTACTTC

d_call: TRBD2
clone_size: -
j_call: TRBJ2-5
v_call: TRBV3-1
cdr3_aa: CASSPGGAGGPYVQYF
cdr3_nt: TGTGCCAGCAGCCCTGGGGGAGCGGGAGGCCCCTACGTGCAGTACTTC

d_call: -
clone_size: -
j_call: TRBJ1-1
v_call: TRBV5-1
cdr3_aa: CASSRFPGTKNTEAFF
cdr3_nt: TGCGCCAGCAGCCGTTTCCCCGGGACAAAAAACACTGAAGCTTTCTTT

d_call: -
clone_size: -
j_call: TRBJ1-1
v_call: TRBV4-1
cdr3_aa: CASSYRTANTEAFF
cdr3_nt: TGCGCCAGCAGCTATCGAACAGCGAACACTGAAGCTTTCTTT

d_call: -
clone_size: few
j_call: TRBJ2-1
v_call: TRBV10-3
cdr3_aa: CAISDGRGEQFF
cdr3_nt: TGTGCCATCAGTGATGGGCGTGGTGAGCAGTTCTTC

d_call: -
clone_size: -
j_call: TRBJ2-1
v_call: TRBV6-5
cdr3_aa: CASRPDIGVEQFF
cdr3_nt: TGTGCCAGCAGACCGGACATTGGTGTTGAGCAGTTCTTC

d_call: -
clone_size: few
j_call: TRBJ1-4
v_call: TRBV20-1
cdr3_aa: CSARGDPRNEKLFF
cdr3_nt: TGCAGTGCTAGAGGGGACCCCCGTAATGAAAAACTGTTTTTT

d_call: -
clone_size: -
j_call: TRBJ2-1
v_call: TRBV7-9
cdr3_aa: CASSTRDPGEQFF
cdr3_nt: TGTGCCAGCAGCACCCGGGACCCTGGGGAGCAGTTCTTC

d_call: TRBD2
clone_size: -
j_call: TRBJ2-7
v_call: TRBV10-3
cdr3_aa: CAISESASGTYEQYF
cdr3_nt: TGTGCCATCAGTGAATCGGCTAGCGGTACCTACGAGCAGTACTTC

d_call: -
clone_size: few
j_call: TRBJ2-1
v_call: TRBV7-2
cdr3_aa: CASSFTGRGVYNEQFF
cdr3_nt: TGTGCCAGCAGCTTCACGGGGCGGGGCGTTTACAATGAGCAGTTCTTC